This T cell receptor (beta chain) originates from a study of OX40 agonist ivuxolimab in advanced cancers. Profiling relied on immunoSEQ multiplex PCR, and the TCRdb table lists in-frame clones only, not all of them. The sample holds around 100,000 clones, 91% seen once. The CDR3 loop spans 16 amino acids. The germline V gene has CDR1 LGHNT and CDR2 FRNRAP. V lost 2 bases and J lost 0, with 13 bases in between. The sequence was collected from an adult with an advanced solid tumor such as melanoma, head and neck, liver or kidney cancer. The V gene is TRBV12-5, the J gene TRBJ1-1, with a possible D match to TRBD1 (5 bases). The source material was CD4+ or CD8+ T cells sorted from blood, sampled in a trial of the OX40 agonist ivuxolimab. CDR3: CASGLFPLGVNTEAFF. The CDR3 DNA is TGTGCTAGTGGTTTGTTCCCTTTGGGGGTGAACACTGAAGCTTTCTTT.